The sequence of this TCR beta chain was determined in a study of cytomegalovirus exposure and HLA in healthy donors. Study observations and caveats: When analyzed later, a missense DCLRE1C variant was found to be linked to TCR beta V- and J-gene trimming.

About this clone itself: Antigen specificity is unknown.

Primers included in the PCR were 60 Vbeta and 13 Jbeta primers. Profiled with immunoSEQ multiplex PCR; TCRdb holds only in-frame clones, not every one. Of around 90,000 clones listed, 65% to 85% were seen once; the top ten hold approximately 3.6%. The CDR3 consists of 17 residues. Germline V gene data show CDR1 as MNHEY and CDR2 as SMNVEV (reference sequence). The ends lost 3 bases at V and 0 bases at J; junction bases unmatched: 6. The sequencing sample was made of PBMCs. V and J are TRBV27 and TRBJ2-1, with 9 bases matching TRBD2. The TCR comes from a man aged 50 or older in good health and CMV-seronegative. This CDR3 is CASSLTISGSSYNEQFF. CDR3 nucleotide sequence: TGTGCCAGCAGTTTGACCATTAGCGGGAGCTCCTACAATGAGCAGTTCTTC.